This T cell receptor (beta chain) was observed in a study of T cell changes during pregnancy in multiple sclerosis. The V segment lost 3 bases and the J segment 2 bases; nucleotides outside the gene matches: 8. Germline V gene lookup returns CDR1 MDHEN and CDR2 SYDVKM. This CDR3 spans 16 amino acids. TCRdb's table, derived via immunoSEQ multiplex PCR, lists solely in-frame clones and lacks some. The sample records approximately 28,000 clones, about 91% being singletons. The receptor was derived from a female donor in good health, enrolled as a control in a pregnancy study. The rearrangement joins TRBV28 to TRBJ2-5, with 8 positions matching TRBD1. Source: peripheral blood, taken in the first trimester of pregnancy. CDR3 in DNA: TGTGCCAGCAGTTTCCTCGGGACAGGATATCAAGAGACCCAGTACTTC. Translation gives CASSFLGTGYQETQYF.